This passage covers 10 T cell receptor beta chains from one sample sequenced in a study of cytomegalovirus exposure and HLA in healthy donors. The PCR was carried out with 60 Vbeta primers and 13 Jbeta primers. The assay was immunoSEQ multiplex PCR, and TCRdb's table has in-frame clones only and misses some. The sample consists of fewer than 120,000 clones, less than 85% of them appearing once. Material: PBMCs. These receptors all come from a man between 25 and 39 years old in good health and CMV-seropositive.

The chain combines TRBV6-1 with TRBJ1-1, with 8 bases identical to TRBD1. The CDR3 spans 13 residues. Trimming took 4 bases from V and 11 from J; bases not matched to a gene: 9. Germline V gene lookup returns CDR1 MNHNS and CDR2 SASEGT. The CDR3 spells CASSAGQAVWAFF. The CDR3 DNA reads TGTGCCAGCAGTGCGGGACAGGCGGTGTGGGCTTTCTTT.

The chain links TRBV30 to TRBJ1-1; the D is unclear. The CDR3 runs to 13 residues. The germline V and J ends were trimmed by 4 bases and 4 bases, with 13 bases remaining between them. CDR1 GTSNPN and CDR2 SVGIG come from the germline V gene (reference sequence). CDR3 nucleotide sequence: TGTGCCTGGACGCTGGCGGGGAGCACTGAAGCTTTCTTT. Its protein is CAWTLAGSTEAFF.

The chain recombines TRBV5-6 with TRBJ2-2, with TRBD1 matching 8 bases. Germline-derived CDR1 and CDR2 are SGHDT and YYEEEE. V was clipped by 3 bases and J by 5 bases; unmatched bases: 3. The CDR3 totals 14 residues. CDR3 nucleotide sequence: TGTGCCAGCAGCTCAGGGGGCGGGACCGGGGAGCTGTTTTTT. Its translation is CASSSGGGTGELFF.

The chain recombines TRBV30 with TRBJ1-1; D uncertain. The CDR3 is made up of 12 amino acids. Germline V gene data show CDR1 as GTSNPN and CDR2 as SVGIG (reference sequence). Trimming stripped 5 bases from V and 5 bases from J, with 12 bases between. The CDR3, as DNA: TGTGCCTGGGGGATTTCGGGGACTGAAGCTTTCTTT. Residues: CAWGISGTEAFF.

The table lists this clone with a few counts. The rearrangement links TRBV5-4 to TRBJ2-2; the D is unclear. The CDR3 extends over 12 amino acids. Trimming took 4 bases from V and 3 from J, leaving 4 bases between them. Germline V gives CDR1 SGHNT, CDR2 YYREEE (reference sequence). The CDR3 coding sequence is TGTGCCAGCAGCACAGACACCGGGGAGCTGTTTTTT. Translating it yields CASSTDTGELFF.

This clone was seen only once. The chain joins TRBV5-8 to TRBJ1-5; tentatively, D is TRBD1 (6 bases). The V and J ends lost 6 bases and 2 bases respectively, with 9 bases between them. Germline CDR1 is SGHTS and CDR2 is YDEGEE. This CDR3 is 13 amino acids long. The CDR3 DNA sequence: TGTGCCAGCACCGACAGGCGCAATCAGCCCCAGCATTTT. Translated, it gives CASTDRRNQPQHF.

The rearrangement links TRBV18 to TRBJ2-3; D gene uncertain. CDR3 length: 13 residues. Germline V CDR1 and CDR2: KGHSH, LQKENI. The germline V and J ends were trimmed by 3 bases and 1 base, with 5 bases remaining between them. The CDR3 DNA is TGTGCCAGCTCACCCCTCGGCACAGATACGCAGTATTTT. Translated, it gives CASSPLGTDTQYF.

The rearrangement joins TRBV6-5 to TRBJ1-2; no clear D gene. The V and J ends lost 2 bases and 3 bases respectively, with 13 bases between them. The germline V gene has CDR1 MNHEY and CDR2 SVGAGI. The length of the CDR3 is 15 residues. CDR3 in amino acids: CASSYRPTSYYGYTF. DNA for the CDR3: TGTGCCAGCAGTTACCGGCCGACATCCTACTATGGCTACACCTTC.

The chain is built from TRBV29-1 and TRBJ2-1, with a tentative D call TRBD2 (5 bases). CDR1 and CDR2 (germline): SQVTM, ANQGSEA. V was clipped by 0 bases and J by 7 bases, with 16 bases between them. The CDR3 covers 15 residues. CDR3 DNA: TGCAGCGTTGAAGAGGAGCGGACTCCCCAAAATGAGCAGTTCTTC. As protein: CSVEEERTPQNEQFF.

DNA for the CDR3: TGTGCCAGCAGTGAAATGGGACAGGGGTTCGCCGGGGAGCTGTTTTTT. Its translation is CASSEMGQGFAGELFF. The J gene is TRBJ2-2, the V gene TRBV6-1; the match to TRBD1 covers 10 bases. The germline CDR1 and CDR2 sequences are MNHNS and SASEGT. V dropped 2 bases and J dropped 6; count of bases not matched to a gene: 6. The CDR3 extends over 16 amino acids.